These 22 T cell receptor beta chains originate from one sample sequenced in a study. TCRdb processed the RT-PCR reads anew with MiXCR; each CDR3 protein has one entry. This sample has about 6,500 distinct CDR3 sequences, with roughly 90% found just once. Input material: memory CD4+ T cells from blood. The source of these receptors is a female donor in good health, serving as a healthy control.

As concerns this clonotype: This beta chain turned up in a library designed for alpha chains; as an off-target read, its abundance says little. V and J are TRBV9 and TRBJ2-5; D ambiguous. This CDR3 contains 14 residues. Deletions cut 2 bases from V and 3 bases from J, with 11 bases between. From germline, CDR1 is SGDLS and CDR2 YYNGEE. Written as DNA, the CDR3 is TGTGCCAGCAGCGTCCCGGGTGTAGAAGAGACCCAGTACTTC. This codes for CASSVPGVEETQYF. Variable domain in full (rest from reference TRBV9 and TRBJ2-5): DSGVTQTPKHLITATGQRVTLRCSPRSGDLSVYWYQQSLDQGLQFLIQYYNGEERAKGNILERFSAQQFPDLHSELNLSSLELGDSALYFCASSVPGVEETQYFGPGTRLLVL.

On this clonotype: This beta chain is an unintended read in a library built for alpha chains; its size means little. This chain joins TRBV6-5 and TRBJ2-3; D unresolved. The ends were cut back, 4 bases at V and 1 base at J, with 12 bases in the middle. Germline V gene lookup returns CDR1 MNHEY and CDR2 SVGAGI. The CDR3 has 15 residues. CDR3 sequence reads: CASSSRPPGTDTQYF. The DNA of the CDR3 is TGTGCCAGCAGTTCAAGACCGCCAGGCACAGATACGCAGTATTTT.

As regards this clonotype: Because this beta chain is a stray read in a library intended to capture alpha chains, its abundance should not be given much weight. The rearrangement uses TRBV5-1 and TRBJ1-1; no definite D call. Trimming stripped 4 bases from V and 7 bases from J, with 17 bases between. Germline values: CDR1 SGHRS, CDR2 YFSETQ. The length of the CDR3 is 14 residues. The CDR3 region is CASSLTDKRNEAFF. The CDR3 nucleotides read TGCGCCAGCAGCCTAACTGACAAGCGGAATGAAGCTTTCTTT.

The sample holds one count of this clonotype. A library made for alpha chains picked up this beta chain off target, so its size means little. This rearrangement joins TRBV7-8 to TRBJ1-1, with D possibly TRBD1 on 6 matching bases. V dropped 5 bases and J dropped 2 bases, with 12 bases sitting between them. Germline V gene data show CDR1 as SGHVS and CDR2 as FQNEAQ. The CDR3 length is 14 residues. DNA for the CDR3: TGTGCCAGCAGCGTCACAGGGATCAACACTGAAGCTTTCTTT. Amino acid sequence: CASSVTGINTEAFF.

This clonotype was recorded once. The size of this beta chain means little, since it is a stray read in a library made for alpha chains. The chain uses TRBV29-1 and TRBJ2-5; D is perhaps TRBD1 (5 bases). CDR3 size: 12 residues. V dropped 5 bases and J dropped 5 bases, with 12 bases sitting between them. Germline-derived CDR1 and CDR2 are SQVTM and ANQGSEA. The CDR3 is CSVTPPGETQYF. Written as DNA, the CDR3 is TGCAGCGTTACCCCGCCAGGGGAGACCCAGTACTTC.

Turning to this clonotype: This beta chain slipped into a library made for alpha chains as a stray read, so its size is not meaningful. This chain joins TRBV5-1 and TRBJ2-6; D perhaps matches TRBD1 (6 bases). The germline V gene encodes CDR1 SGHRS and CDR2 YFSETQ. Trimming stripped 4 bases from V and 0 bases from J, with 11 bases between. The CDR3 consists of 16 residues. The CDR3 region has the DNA TGCGCCAGCAGCCGCGACAGGATCTCTGGGGCCAACGTCCTGACTTTC. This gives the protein CASSRDRISGANVLTF.

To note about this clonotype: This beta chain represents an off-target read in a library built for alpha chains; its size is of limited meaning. The CDR3 bases are TGCAGCGTTGAACAGCTGAACACTGAAGCTTTCTTT. Encoded protein: CSVEQLNTEAFF. The rearrangement joins TRBV29-1 to TRBJ1-1; D is unclear. Germline V gives CDR1 SQVTM, CDR2 ANQGSEA. Trimming left V 2 bases short and J 0 bases short, with 4 bases between. The CDR3 length is 12 residues.

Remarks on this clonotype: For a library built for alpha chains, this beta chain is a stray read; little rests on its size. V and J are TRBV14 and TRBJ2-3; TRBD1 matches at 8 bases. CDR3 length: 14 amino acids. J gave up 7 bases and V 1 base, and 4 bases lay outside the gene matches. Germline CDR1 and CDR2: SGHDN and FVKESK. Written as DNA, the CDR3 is TGTGCCAGCAGCCAAGGCACAGGGGGGTATACGCAGTATTTT. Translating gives CASSQGTGGYTQYF.

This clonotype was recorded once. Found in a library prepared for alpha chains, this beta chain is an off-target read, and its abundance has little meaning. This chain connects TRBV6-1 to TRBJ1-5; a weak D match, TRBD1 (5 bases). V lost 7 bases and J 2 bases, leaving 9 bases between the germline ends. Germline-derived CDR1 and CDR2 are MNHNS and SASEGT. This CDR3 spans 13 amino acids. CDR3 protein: CASKGGGNQPQHF. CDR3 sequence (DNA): TGTGCCAGCAAGGGAGGGGGCAATCAGCCCCAGCATTTT.

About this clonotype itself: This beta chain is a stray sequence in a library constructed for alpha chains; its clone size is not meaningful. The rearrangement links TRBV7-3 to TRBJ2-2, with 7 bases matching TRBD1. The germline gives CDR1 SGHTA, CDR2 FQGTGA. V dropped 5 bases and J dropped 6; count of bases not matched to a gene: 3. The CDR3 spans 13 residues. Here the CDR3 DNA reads TGTGCCAGCAGCCCTCAGGGGGCCGGGGAGCTGTTTTTT. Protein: CASSPQGAGELFF.

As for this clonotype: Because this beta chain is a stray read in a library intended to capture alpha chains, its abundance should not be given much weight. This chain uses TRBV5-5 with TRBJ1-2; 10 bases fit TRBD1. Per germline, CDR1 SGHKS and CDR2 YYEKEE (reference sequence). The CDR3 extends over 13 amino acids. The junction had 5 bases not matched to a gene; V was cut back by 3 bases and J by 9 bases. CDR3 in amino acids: CASSSGTGESYTF. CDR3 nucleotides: TGTGCCAGCAGCTCCGGGACAGGGGAGAGCTACACCTTC.

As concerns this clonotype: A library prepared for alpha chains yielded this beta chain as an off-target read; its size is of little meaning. This CDR3 is CASSVNGIGTEQFF. CDR3 bases: TGTGCCAGCAGCGTAAACGGGATAGGGACTGAGCAGTTCTTC. V gene TRBV9 combines with J gene TRBJ2-1; D may correspond to TRBD1 or TRBD2 (5 bases each). This CDR3 is built from 14 residues. V lost 1 base, J lost 9 bases, and 14 bases lay in between. Per the germline V gene, CDR1 is SGDLS and CDR2 is YYNGEE.

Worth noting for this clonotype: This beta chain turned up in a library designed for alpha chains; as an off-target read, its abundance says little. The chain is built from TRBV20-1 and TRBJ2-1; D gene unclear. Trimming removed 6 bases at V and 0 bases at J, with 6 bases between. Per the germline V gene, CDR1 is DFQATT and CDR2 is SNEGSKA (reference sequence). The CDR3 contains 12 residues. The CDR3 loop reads CSAALSYNEQFF. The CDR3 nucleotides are TGCAGTGCGGCTCTCTCCTACAATGAGCAGTTCTTC.

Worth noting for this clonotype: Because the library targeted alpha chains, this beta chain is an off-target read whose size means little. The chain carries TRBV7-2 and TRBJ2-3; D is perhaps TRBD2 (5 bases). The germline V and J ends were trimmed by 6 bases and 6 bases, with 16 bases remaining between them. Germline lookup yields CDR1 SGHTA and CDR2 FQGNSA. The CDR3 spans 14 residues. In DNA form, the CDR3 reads TGTGCCAGCAGTCCCCTGCCCGGGGTGGATACGCAGTATTTT. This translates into CASSPLPGVDTQYF.

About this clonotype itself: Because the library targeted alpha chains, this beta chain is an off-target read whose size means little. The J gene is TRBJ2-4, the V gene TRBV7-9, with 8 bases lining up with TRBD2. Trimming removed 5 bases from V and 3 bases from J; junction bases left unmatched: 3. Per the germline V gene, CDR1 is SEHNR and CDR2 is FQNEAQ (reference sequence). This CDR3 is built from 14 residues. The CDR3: CASSLAGGKNIQYF. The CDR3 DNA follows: TGTGCCAGCAGCCTGGCGGGGGGCAAAAACATTCAGTACTTC.

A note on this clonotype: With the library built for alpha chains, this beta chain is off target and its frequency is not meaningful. DNA for the CDR3: TGTGCCAGCAGCTTGGAGGTTACCGGCTACACCTTC. Translating it yields CASSLEVTGYTF. The chain uses TRBV5-6 and TRBJ1-2; D ambiguous. V shed 0 bases and J shed 8 bases, with 8 bases lying between them. The V gene's germline CDR1 is SGHDT and CDR2 YYEEEE. CDR3 size: 12 residues. Based on the CDR3 plus reference TRBV5-6 and TRBJ1-2, the full variable domain is DAGVTQSPTHLIKTRGQQVTLRCSPKSGHDTVSWYQQALGQGPQFIFQYYEEEERQRGNFPDRFSGHQFPNYSSELNVNALLLGDSALYLCASSLEVTGYTFGSGTRLTVV.

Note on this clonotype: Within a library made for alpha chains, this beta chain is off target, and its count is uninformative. The CDR3 region has the DNA TGCGCCAGCACCATGGGGGGCCCGCAAGAGACCCAGTACTTC. It translates to CASTMGGPQETQYF. The V and J genes are TRBV5-1 and TRBJ2-5; D possibly uses TRBD1 or TRBD2 (6 bases each). Germline V lookup: CDR1 SGHRS, CDR2 YFSETQ. The CDR3 loop spans 14 amino acids. Trimming shortened V by 6 bases and J by 2 bases, and 14 bases separated the two germline ends.

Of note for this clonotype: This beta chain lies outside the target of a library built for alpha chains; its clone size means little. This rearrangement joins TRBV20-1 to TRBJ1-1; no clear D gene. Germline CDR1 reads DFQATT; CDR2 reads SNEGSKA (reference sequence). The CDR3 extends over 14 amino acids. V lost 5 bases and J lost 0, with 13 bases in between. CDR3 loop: CSAPFLEMNTEAFF. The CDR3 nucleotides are TGCAGTGCTCCCTTTTTGGAAATGAACACTGAAGCTTTCTTT.

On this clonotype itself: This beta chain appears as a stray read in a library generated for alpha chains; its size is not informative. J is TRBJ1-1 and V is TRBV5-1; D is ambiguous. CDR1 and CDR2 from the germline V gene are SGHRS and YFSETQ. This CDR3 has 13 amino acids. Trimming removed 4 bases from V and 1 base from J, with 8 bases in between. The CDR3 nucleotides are TGCGCCAGCAGCGCACAGACGAACACTGAAGCTTTCTTT. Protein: CASSAQTNTEAFF.

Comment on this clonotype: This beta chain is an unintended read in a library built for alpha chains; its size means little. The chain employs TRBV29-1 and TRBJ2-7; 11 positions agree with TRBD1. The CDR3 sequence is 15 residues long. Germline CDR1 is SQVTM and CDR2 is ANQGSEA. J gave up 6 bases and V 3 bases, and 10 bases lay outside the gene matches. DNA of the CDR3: TGCAGCGTTGACCTCCGGGACAGGGGGGGAGGCGAGCAGTACTTC. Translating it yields CSVDLRDRGGGEQYF.

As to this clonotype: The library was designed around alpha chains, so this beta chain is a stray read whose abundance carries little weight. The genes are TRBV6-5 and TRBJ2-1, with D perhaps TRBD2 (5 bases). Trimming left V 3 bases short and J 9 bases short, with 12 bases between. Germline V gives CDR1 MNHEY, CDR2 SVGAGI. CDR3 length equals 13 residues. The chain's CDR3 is CASSYIPGIEQFF. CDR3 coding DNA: TGTGCCAGCAGTTATATCCCCGGGATTGAGCAGTTCTTC.

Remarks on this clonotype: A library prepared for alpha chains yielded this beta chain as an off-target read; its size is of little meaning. The CDR3 region is CASSGFGTGELFF. The CDR3 nucleotides are TGTGCCAGCAGTGGGTTCGGAACCGGGGAGCTGTTTTTT. The J gene is TRBJ2-2, the V gene TRBV25-1; D is uncertain. Germline V gene data show CDR1 as MGHDK and CDR2 as SYGVNS. Deletions cut 4 bases from V and 5 bases from J, with 8 bases between. The CDR3 is made up of 13 amino acids.